The following is a T cell receptor beta chain sequence with its context. Its antigen is as yet unknown. The source of the sample is a study of CD4+ T cells in melanoma. Findings of the study overall: CD8+ T cell, macrophage and B cell function reportedly correlated with neoantigen-specific CD4+ T cells. Diverse differentiation states were reported for melanoma neoantigen-specific CD4+ T cells.

Sequencing used immunoSEQ multiplex PCR; TCRdb keeps in-frame clones, though not all of them. The table includes approximately 110,000 clones, 92% detected once. Germline loops: CDR1 MDHEN, CDR2 SYDVKM. The germline V and J ends were trimmed by 5 bases and 4 bases, with 14 bases remaining between them. This CDR3 spans 15 amino acids. The sequencing sample was made of peripheral blood. The chain has TRBV28 and TRBJ1-4; D ambiguous. The TCR was taken from a human donor with melanoma. The CDR3 spells CASSPLGGHNEKLFF. The DNA of the CDR3 is TGTGCCAGCAGTCCACTGGGAGGGCATAATGAAAAACTGTTTTTT.